This T cell receptor (beta chain) was sequenced in a study of STAT3 mutations in large granular lymphocyte leukemia. Study-wide results and caveats: Every T-cell large granular lymphocyte leukemia patient had at least one immunodominant TCR beta clonotype.

For this clone: Its antigen is undetermined.

Some 41,000 productive templates were obtained per sample on average. Generated by immunoSEQ multiplex PCR, the TCRdb table keeps only in-frame clones and is missing some. The sample has about 16,000 clones, about 83% seen once; the top ten hold 8.6%. The V gene's germline CDR1 is SNHLY and CDR2 FYNNEI. The CDR3 contains 14 residues. Trimming left V 6 bases short and J 8 bases short, with 17 bases between. The chain is built from TRBV2 and TRBJ1-3; no clear D gene. Sequenced: peripheral blood mononuclear cells. The sequence was obtained from a man over 45 with T-cell large granular lymphocyte leukemia. Some clones in this sample may be carry-over from other donors' samples. The CDR3 sequence is CASRLEDVGDTIYF. For the CDR3, the DNA is TGTGCCAGCAGATTGGAGGACGTCGGGGACACCATATATTTT.